These 15 T cell receptor beta chains were all obtained from the same sample, sequenced in a study of cytomegalovirus exposure and HLA in healthy donors. A multiplex PCR was run with 60 Vbeta primers and 13 Jbeta primers. Clones were sequenced by immunoSEQ multiplex PCR, and TCRdb holds only the in-frame ones, with some missing. The sample comprises 120,000 or so clones, around 69% of which are singletons, and roughly 8.2% rests with the top ten. Specimen: PBMCs. The receptors stem from a woman between 40 and 50 years old in good health and CMV-seropositive.

In DNA form, the CDR3 reads TGTGCCAGCATCCTCACAGGGGGCAATTCGCGCTACACCTTC. Amino acids: CASILTGGNSRYTF. The chain links TRBV6-6 to TRBJ1-2; 9 bases match TRBD1. Germline lookup yields CDR1 MNHNY and CDR2 SVGAGI (reference sequence). V lost 7 bases to trimming and J lost 9 bases; unmatched junction nucleotides: 12. The CDR3 length is 14 residues.

The chain employs TRBV10-2 and TRBJ2-7, with a possible D match to TRBD2 (5 bases). The CDR3 has 16 residues. V was shortened by 4 bases and J by 1 base, with 17 bases between the two germline ends. From germline, CDR1 is WSHSY and CDR2 SAAADI. CDR3 region: CASSGLTVGMSYEQYF. CDR3 DNA sequence: TGCGCCAGCAGTGGGCTTACAGTCGGGATGTCCTACGAGCAGTACTTC.

This clone occurred a few times. This rearrangement joins TRBV4-1 to TRBJ2-2; TRBD2 matches at 7 bases. J gave up 6 bases and V 0 bases, and 10 bases lay outside the gene matches. This CDR3 comprises 17 residues. Germline loops: CDR1 MGHRA, CDR2 YSYEKL. The CDR3 reads CASSQEGVAGVAGELFF. CDR3 sequence (DNA): TGCGCCAGCAGCCAAGAGGGGGTGGCGGGGGTCGCCGGGGAGCTGTTTTTT.

Note on this clone: The DNA is left out, because the CDR3 cannot be placed on it with certainty; the CDR3 is given as TCRdb lists it. The rearrangement uses TRBV25-1 and TRBJ1-5. The CDR3 is 12 residues long, counting both termini. Germline loops: CDR1 MGHDK, CDR2 SYGVNS. The CDR3 protein is CASSDFRGDQHF.

The chain is built from TRBV29-1 and TRBJ1-2; D uncertain. The CDR3 consists of 12 residues. V lost 1 base and J lost 4, with 7 bases in between. Germline CDR1 reads SQVTM; CDR2 reads ANQGSEA. CDR3 in amino acids: CSVEVRGYGYTF. CDR3 nucleotide sequence: TGCAGCGTTGAAGTGCGGGGCTATGGCTACACCTTC.

The chain is built from TRBV5-1 and TRBJ2-3; D perhaps matches TRBD2 (7 bases). The CDR3 runs 15 residues. V lost 0 bases to trimming and J lost 5 bases, with 13 bases between them. Germline CDR1 is SGHRS and CDR2 is YFSETQ. The CDR3 is CASSLVGGRVDTQYF. In nucleotides, the CDR3 is TGCGCCAGCAGCTTGGTCGGGGGGCGGGTAGATACGCAGTATTTT.

The chain links TRBV7-9 to TRBJ2-7; 8 positions agree with TRBD1. The CDR3 totals 16 residues. The junction had 8 bases not matched to a gene; V was cut back by 4 bases and J by 0 bases. Per the germline V gene, CDR1 is SEHNR and CDR2 is FQNEAQ (reference sequence). This chain's CDR3 is CASSSDWDRSSYEQYF. The CDR3 nucleotides are TGTGCCAGCAGCTCCGACTGGGACAGGAGCTCCTACGAGCAGTACTTC.

This clone was seen once. The chain links TRBV18 to TRBJ2-1, with 7 bases that match TRBD2. Looked up from germline, CDR1 is KGHSH and CDR2 is LQKENI. V shed 1 base and J 3 bases; nucleotides not matched to a gene: 3. CDR3 size: 15 residues. The CDR3: CASSPRGGNYNEQFF. Written as DNA, the CDR3 is TGTGCCAGCTCACCACGGGGGGGAAACTACAATGAGCAGTTCTTC.

This chain connects TRBV6-5 to TRBJ1-5; TRBD1 is a possible D gene (6 bases). Germline V gives CDR1 MNHEY, CDR2 SVGAGI. The CDR3 contains 15 residues. V was cut by 6 bases and J by 5 bases, with 17 bases left in between. The CDR3 DNA sequence: TGTGCCAGCAGCCCAGGGCGGGGGCTCCATCAGCCCCAGCATTTT. This sequence encodes CASSPGRGLHQPQHF.

The gene calls are TRBV7-2 and TRBJ2-7, with TRBD1 matching 7 bases. CDR1 is SGHTA and CDR2 is FQGNSA in the germline V gene. The length of the CDR3 is 15 residues. V shed 1 base, J shed 3 bases, and the junction held 6 bases outside the gene matches. The CDR3 here is CASSLVQGLLYEQYF. The DNA of the CDR3 is TGTGCCAGCAGCTTAGTACAGGGGCTTCTCTACGAGCAGTACTTC.

The chain combines TRBV9 with TRBJ2-1; the D gene is possibly TRBD1 (5 bases). The CDR3 length is 15 residues. The ends were cut back, 1 base at V and 4 bases at J, with 12 bases in the middle. Looked up from germline, CDR1 is SGDLS and CDR2 is YYNGEE. CDR3 coding DNA: TGTGCCAGCAGCGTAACGTCAGGGTCATACAATGAGCAGTTCTTC. Protein product: CASSVTSGSYNEQFF.

This clone was recorded only once. The J gene is TRBJ1-1, the V gene TRBV10-3, with TRBD1 identical over 7 bases. The junction had 12 bases not matched to a gene; V was cut back by 6 bases and J by 5 bases. The CDR3 sequence is 15 residues long. Germline values: CDR1 ENHRY, CDR2 SYGVKD. The DNA of the CDR3 is TGTGCCATCAGCCCCAGGGAAGGGGGCTCTACTGAAGCTTTCTTT. This gives the protein CAISPREGGSTEAFF.

V is TRBV15 and J is TRBJ1-3; D is perhaps TRBD1 (6 bases). Germline V gene sequence: CDR1 LNHNV, CDR2 YYDKDF (reference sequence). V was pared by 3 bases and J by 2 bases, with 11 bases between. The CDR3 has 15 residues. The CDR3 DNA reads as TGTGCCACCAGCAGTGGAAGGACAGCTGGAAACACCATATATTTT. Protein: CATSSGRTAGNTIYF. Full variable domain (missing parts from reference TRBV15 and TRBJ1-3): DAMVIQNPRYQVTQFGKPVTLSCSQTLNHNVMYWYQQKSSQAPKLLFHYYDKDFNNEADTPDNFQSRRPNTSFCFLDIRSPGLGDTAMYLCATSSGRTAGNTIYFGEGSWLTVV.

The rearrangement joins TRBV7-9 to TRBJ2-7; TRBD2 aligns across 9 bases. This CDR3 is built from 14 residues. Per germline, CDR1 SEHNR and CDR2 FQNEAQ (reference sequence). V shed 1 base, J shed 7 bases, and the junction held 5 bases outside the gene matches. This chain's CDR3 is CASSLGGGAGEQYF. The DNA for the CDR3 is TGTGCCAGCAGCTTAGGCGGGGGGGCTGGAGAGCAGTACTTC. Looking up the rest from reference TRBV7-9 and TRBJ2-7 gives the full variable domain: DTGVSQNPRHKITKRGQNVTFRCDPISEHNRLYWYRQTLGQGPEFLTYFQNEAQLEKSRLLSDRFSAERPKGSFSTLEIQRTEQGDSAMYLCASSLGGGAGEQYFGPGTRLTVT.

The chain links TRBV4-3 to TRBJ1-5, with D perhaps matching TRBD1 (6 bases). V was shortened by 1 base and J by 4 bases, with 14 bases between the two germline ends. CDR1 and CDR2 (germline): LGHNA, YSLEER. CDR3 length: 16 residues. Written as DNA, the CDR3 is TGCGCCAGCAGCCAAGCCGGGGGAGGGGGTAATCAGCCCCAGCATTTT. It translates to CASSQAGGGGNQPQHF.